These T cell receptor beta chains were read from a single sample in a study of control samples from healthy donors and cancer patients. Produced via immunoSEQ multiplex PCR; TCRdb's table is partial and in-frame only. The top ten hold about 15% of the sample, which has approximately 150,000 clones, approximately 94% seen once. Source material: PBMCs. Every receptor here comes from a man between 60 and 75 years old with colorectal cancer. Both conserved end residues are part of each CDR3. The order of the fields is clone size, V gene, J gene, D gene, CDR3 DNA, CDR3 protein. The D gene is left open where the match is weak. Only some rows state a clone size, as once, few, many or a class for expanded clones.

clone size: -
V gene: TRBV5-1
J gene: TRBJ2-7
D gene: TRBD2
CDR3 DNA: TGCGCCAGCAGCGTGGGACTAGCGGGGAGAACAGAGCAGTACTTC
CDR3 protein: CASSVGLAGRTEQYF

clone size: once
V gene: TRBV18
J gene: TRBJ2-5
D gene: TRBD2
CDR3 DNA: TGTGCCAGCTCTCCCTTAGCGGGGGGTCACCAAGAGACCCAGTACTTC
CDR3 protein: CASSPLAGGHQETQYF

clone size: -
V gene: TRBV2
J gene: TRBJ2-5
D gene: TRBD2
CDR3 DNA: TGTGCCAGCAGCCGAGGACTAGCGGGGCGGGAGACCCAGTACTTC
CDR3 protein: CASSRGLAGRETQYF

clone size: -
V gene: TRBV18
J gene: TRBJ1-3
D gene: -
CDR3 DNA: TGTGCCAGCTCACCAGGGACTAACTCTGGAAACACCATATATTTT
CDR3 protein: CASSPGTNSGNTIYF

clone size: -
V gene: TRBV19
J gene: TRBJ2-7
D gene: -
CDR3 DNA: TGTGCCAGTAGTAACCCGACGGCGACCATCTACGAGCAGTACTTC
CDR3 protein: CASSNPTATIYEQYF

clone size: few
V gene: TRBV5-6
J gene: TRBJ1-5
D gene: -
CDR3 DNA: TGTGCCAGCAGTAGACAGTTGGGTCAGCCCCAGCATTTT
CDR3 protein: CASSRQLGQPQHF

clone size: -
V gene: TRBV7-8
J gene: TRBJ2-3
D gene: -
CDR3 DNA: TGTGCCAGCAGCTTAGGGATGGATACGCAGTATTTT
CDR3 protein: CASSLGMDTQYF

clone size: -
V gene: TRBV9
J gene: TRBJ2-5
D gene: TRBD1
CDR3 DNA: TGTGCCAGCAGCCCAGCCGACAGGGGGCAAGAGACCCAGTACTTC
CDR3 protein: CASSPADRGQETQYF

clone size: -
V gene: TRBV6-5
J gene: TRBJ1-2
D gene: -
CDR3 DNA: TGTGCCAGCAGTTACGCTTCTAACTATGGCTACACCTTC
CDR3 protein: CASSYASNYGYTF

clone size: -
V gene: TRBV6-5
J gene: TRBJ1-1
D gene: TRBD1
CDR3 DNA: TGTGCAGCATTATGGACAGGCATGAACACTGAAGCTTTCTTT
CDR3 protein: CAALWTGMNTEAFF

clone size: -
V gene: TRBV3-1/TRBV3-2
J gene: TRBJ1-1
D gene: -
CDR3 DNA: TGTGCCAGCAGCCAGGGGGTTTTCTTT
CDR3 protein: CASSQGVFF

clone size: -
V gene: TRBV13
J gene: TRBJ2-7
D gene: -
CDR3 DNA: TGTGCCAGCAGCCCAAGGGAGGCCTACGAGCAGTACTTC
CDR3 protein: CASSPREAYEQYF

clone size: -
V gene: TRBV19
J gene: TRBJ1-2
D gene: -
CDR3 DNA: TGTGCCAGTAGTATAGCCCCGGGGCCGATTGAGGGCTACACCTTC
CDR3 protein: CASSIAPGPIEGYTF

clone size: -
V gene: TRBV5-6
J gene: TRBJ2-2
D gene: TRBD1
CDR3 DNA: TGTGCCAGCAGCTTGGACGGGACAGGGGACACCGGGGAGCTGTTTTTT
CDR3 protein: CASSLDGTGDTGELFF

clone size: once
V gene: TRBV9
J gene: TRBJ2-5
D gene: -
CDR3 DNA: TGTGCCAGCAGCGTCTTCGGGCTCCCTAGCCTGGAGACCCAGTACTTC
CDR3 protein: CASSVFGLPSLETQYF

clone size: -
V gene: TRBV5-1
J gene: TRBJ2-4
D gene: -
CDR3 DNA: TGCGCCAGCAGCGGTCCGCCCGAAAACATTCAGTACTTC
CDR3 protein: CASSGPPENIQYF

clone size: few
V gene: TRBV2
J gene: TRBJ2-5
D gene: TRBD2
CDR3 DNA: TGTGCCAGCAGTGAAGCAAGCGCGGGGGGCAGGGAGACCCAGTACTTC
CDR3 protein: CASSEASAGGRETQYF

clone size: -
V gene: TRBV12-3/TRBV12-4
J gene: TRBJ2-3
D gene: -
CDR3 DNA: TGTGCCAGCGGTACTAGCACAGATACGCAGTATTTT
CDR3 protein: CASGTSTDTQYF

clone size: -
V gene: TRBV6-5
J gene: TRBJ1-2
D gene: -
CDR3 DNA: TGTGCCAGCACCGTCAACAGGGTCGGGGGGTATGGCTACACCTTC
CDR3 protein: CASTVNRVGGYGYTF

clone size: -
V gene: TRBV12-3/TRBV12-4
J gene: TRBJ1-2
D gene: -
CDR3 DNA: TGTGCCAGCAGTTTAAGGGAGTATGGCTACACCTTC
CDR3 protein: CASSLREYGYTF

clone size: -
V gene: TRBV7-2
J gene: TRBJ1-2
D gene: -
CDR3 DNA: TGTGCCAGCAGCGCCCAGACGGAGGCTAACTATGGCTACACCTTC
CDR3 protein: CASSAQTEANYGYTF

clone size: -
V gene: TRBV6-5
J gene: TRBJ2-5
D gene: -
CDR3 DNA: TGTGCCAGCGGAGGACTTTGGGAGACCCAGTACTTC
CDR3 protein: CASGGLWETQYF

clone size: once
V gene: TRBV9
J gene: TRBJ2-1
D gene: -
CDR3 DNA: TGTGCCAGCAGCCCCGTCGGACAGCAGAAGAACAATGAGCAGTTCTTC
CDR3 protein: CASSPVGQQKNNEQFF

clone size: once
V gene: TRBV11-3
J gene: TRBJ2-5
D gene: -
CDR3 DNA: TGTGCCAGCAGTGCCTCGGGGGCGGGGGAGACCCAGTACTTC
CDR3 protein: CASSASGAGETQYF

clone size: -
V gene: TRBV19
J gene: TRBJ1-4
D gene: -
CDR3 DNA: TGTGCCAGTAGGTCGGCTAATGAAAAACTGTTTTTT
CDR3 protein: CASRSANEKLFF

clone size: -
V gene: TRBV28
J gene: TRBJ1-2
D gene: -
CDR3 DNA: TGTGCCAGCAGCTCGGACAGAAACTATGGCTACACCTTC
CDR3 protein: CASSSDRNYGYTF